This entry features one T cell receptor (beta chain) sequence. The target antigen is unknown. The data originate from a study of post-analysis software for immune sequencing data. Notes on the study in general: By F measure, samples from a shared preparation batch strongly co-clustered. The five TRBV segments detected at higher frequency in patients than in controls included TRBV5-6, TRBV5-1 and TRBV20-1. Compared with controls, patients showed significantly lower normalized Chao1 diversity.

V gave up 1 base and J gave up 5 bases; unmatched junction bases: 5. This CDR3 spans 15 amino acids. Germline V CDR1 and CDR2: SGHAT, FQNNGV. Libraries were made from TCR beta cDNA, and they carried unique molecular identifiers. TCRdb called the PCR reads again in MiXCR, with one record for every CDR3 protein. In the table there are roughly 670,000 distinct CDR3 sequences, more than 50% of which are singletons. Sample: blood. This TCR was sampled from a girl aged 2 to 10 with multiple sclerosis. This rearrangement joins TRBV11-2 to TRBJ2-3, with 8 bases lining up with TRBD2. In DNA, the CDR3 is TGTGCCAGCAGCTTAGGCGCGGGAGGACAAGATACGCAGTATTTT. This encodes CASSLGAGGQDTQYF.